The present TCR beta chain was sequenced within a study of shared clonotypes between healthy human individuals. TCRdb keeps only in-frame clones here, not all; method: immunoSEQ multiplex PCR. The table shows 2 million to 2.5 million clones, with nearly 97% occurring only once. In the CD4+ fraction, cells were divided into CD45RA+ naive and CD45RA-negative memory subsets. Study-wide results and caveats: Sharing across a few donors was seen in 4.5% to 6.5% of naive CD4 clonotypes. Only a few donors were included, so the genetic and exposure-history diversity represented was limited.

Regarding this clone: What it binds is unknown.

This TCR was recovered from a man aged 18 to 30 in good health. Sequencing was carried out using naive CD4+ T cells sorted from blood. Subset described: CD45RA+ positively selected.

DNA of the CDR3: TGTGCCTGGAGTGGAGCTCGGGGCTACACCTTC. This translates into CAWSGARGYTF. The chain carries TRBV30 and TRBJ1-2; no clear D. V was cut by 1 base and J by 8 bases, with 8 bases left in between. The CDR3 extends over 11 amino acids. Germline lookup yields CDR1 GTSNPN and CDR2 SVGIG (reference sequence).